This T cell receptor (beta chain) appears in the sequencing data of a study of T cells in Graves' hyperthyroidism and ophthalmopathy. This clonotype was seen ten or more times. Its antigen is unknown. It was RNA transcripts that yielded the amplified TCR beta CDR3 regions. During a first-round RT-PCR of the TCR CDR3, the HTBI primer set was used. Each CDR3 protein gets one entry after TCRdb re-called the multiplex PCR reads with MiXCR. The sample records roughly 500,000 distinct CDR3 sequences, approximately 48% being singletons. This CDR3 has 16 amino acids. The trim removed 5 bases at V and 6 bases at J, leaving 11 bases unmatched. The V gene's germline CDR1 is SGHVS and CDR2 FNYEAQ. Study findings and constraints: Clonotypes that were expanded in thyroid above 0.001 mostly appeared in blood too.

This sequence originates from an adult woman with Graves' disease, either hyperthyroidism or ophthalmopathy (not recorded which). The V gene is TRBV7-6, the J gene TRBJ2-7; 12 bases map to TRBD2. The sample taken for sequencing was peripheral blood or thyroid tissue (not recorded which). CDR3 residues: CASSQGFLAGGSEQYF. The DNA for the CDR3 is TGTGCCAGCAGCCAAGGGTTTCTAGCGGGAGGGAGCGAGCAGTACTTC.